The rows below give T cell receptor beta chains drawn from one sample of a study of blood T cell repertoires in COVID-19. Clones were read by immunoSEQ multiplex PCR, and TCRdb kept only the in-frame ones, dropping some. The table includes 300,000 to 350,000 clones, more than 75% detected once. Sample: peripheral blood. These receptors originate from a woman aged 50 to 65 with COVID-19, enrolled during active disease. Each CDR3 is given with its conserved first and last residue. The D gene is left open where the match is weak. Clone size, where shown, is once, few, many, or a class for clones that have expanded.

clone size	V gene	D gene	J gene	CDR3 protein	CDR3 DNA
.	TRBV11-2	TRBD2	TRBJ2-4	CASSRSSGRAGNIQYF	TGTGCCAGCAGCAGAAGTAGCGGGAGGGCTGGAAACATTCAGTACTTC
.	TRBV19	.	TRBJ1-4	CATRGRGGEKLFF	TGTGCCACTAGGGGTAGGGGAGGTGAAAAACTGTTTTTT
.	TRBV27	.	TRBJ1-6	CASSLSRGSYNSPLHF	TGTGCCAGCAGTTTATCGCGGGGGTCCTATAATTCACCCCTCCACTTT
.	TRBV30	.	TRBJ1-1	CAWKTGNTEAFF	TGTGCCTGGAAAACAGGGAACACTGAAGCTTTCTTT
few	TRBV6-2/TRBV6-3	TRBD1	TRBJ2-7	CASSYTDRGLRREQYF	TGTGCCAGCAGTTACACGGACAGGGGACTTCGTCGTGAGCAGTACTTC
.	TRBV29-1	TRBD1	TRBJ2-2	CSVGTGGNGELFF	TGCAGCGTTGGGACAGGGGGCAACGGGGAGCTGTTTTTT
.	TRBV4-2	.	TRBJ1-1	CASSQVGTPNTEAFF	TGTGCCAGCAGCCAAGTTGGGACTCCGAACACTGAAGCTTTCTTT
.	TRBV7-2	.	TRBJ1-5	CASSLSSAGVSTPQHF	TGTGCCAGCAGCTTAAGTAGTGCGGGGGTATCAACTCCCCAGCATTTT
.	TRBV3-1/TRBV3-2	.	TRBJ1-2	CASSPNAGLGGYTF	TGTGCCAGCAGCCCTAACGCCGGTCTCGGTGGCTACACCTTC
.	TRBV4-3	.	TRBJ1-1	CASSPGQNTEAFF	TGCGCCAGCAGCCCAGGACAGAACACTGAAGCTTTCTTT
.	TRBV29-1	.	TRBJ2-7	CSVEERGTLRDEQYF	TGCAGCGTTGAAGAACGAGGGACACTACGGGACGAGCAGTACTTC
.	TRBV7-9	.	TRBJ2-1	CASSRTRALTNNEQFF	TGTGCCAGCAGCCGAACTAGGGCCCTCACTAACAATGAGCAGTTCTTC
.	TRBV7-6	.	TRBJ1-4	CASSFQGQGDEKLFF	TGTGCCAGCAGCTTCCAGGGCCAGGGCGATGAAAAACTGTTTTTT
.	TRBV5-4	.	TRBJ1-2	CASSLAPGVYGYTF	TGTGCCAGCAGCTTGGCGCCGGGAGTCTATGGCTACACCTTC
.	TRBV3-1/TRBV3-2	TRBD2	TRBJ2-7	CASSQSGLAGSRNEQYF	TGTGCCAGCAGCCAATCGGGACTAGCGGGCAGTCGGAACGAGCAGTACTTC
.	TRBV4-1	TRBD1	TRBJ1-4	CASSQDVGQGAREKLFF	TGCGCCAGCAGCCAAGACGTCGGACAGGGGGCGCGTGAAAAACTGTTTTTT
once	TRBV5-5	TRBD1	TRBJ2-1	CASSFAGTGTNEQFF	TGTGCCAGCAGCTTCGCCGGGACAGGGACCAATGAGCAGTTCTTC
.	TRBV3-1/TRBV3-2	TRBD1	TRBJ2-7	CASSQPGQVSYEQYF	TGTGCCAGCAGCCAGCCGGGACAGGTGTCCTACGAGCAGTACTTC
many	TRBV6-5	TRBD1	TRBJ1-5	CASSQTTGVDQPQHF	TGTGCCAGCAGCCAAACTACAGGGGTCGATCAGCCCCAGCATTTT
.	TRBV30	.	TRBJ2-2	CAWIADGGELFF	TGTGCCTGGATAGCCGATGGCGGGGAGCTGTTTTTT
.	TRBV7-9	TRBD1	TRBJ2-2	CASSFYTGQGDTGELFF	TGTGCCAGCAGCTTTTACACAGGACAGGGGGACACCGGGGAGCTGTTTTTT
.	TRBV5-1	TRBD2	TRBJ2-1	CASSSGRLAGTDEQFF	TGCGCCAGCAGCTCAGGGAGACTAGCGGGAACCGATGAGCAGTTCTTC
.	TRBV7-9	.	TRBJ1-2	CASSPDWNYGYTF	TGTGCCAGCAGCCCGGACTGGAACTATGGCTACACCTTC
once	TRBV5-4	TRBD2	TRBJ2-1	CASSLGGGRIYEQFF	TGTGCCAGCAGCTTGGGGGGAGGGAGGATTTATGAGCAGTTCTTC
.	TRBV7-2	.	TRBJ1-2	CASSFEAVPDSYGYTF	TGTGCCAGCAGCTTTGAGGCAGTCCCTGACTCCTATGGCTACACCTTC
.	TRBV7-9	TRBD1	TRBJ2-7	CASSPLPGQGSYEQYF	TGTGCCAGCAGCCCCCTCCCGGGACAGGGAAGCTACGAGCAGTACTTC
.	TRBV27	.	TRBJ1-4	CASSQDQRFGEKLFF	TGTGCCAGCAGTCAAGACCAGAGGTTTGGTGAAAAACTGTTTTTT
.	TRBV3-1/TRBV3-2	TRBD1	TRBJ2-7	CASSRGPRTGAYEQYF	TGTGCCAGCAGCCGAGGCCCCAGGACAGGGGCCTATGAGCAGTACTTC
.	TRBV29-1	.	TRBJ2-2	CSVEDMDSAGELFF	TGCAGCGTTGAAGATATGGATAGCGCCGGGGAGCTGTTTTTT
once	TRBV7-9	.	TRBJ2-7	CASSLGGTYEQYF	TGTGCCAGCAGCTTAGGAGGTACCTACGAGCAGTACTTC
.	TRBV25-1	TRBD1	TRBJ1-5	CASSDTGVSNQPQHF	TGTGCCAGCAGTGACACAGGGGTGAGCAATCAGCCCCAGCATTTT
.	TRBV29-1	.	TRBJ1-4	CSGRANEKLFF	TGCAGCGGACGGGCTAATGAAAAACTGTTTTTT
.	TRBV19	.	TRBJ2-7	CASSILAFYEQYF	TGTGCCAGTAGTATTTTGGCTTTCTACGAGCAGTACTTC
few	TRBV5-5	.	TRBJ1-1	CASSLDARAPEAFF	TGTGCCAGCAGCTTGGACGCCAGGGCTCCTGAAGCTTTCTTT
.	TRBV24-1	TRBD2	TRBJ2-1	CATSDSSGRTSYNEQFF	TGTGCCACCAGTGACTCTAGCGGGAGGACTTCCTACAATGAGCAGTTCTTC